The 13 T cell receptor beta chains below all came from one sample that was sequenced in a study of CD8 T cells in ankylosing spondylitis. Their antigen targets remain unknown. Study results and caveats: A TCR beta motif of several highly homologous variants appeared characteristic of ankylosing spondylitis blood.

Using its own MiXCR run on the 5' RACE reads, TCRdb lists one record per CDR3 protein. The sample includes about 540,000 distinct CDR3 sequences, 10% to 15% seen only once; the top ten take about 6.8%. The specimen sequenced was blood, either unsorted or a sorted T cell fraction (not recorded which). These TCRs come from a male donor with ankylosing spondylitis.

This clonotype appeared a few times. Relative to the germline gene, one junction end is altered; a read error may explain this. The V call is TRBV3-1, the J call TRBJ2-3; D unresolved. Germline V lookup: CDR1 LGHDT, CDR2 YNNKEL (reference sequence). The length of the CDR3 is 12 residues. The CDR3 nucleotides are TGTGCCAGCAGCCAAGATATGGCGTCGCCCGTATTT. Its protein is CASSQDMASPVF.

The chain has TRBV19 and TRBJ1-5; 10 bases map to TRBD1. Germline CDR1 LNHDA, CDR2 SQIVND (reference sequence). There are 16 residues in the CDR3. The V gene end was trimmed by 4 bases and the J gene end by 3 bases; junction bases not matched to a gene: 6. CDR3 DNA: TGTGCCAGTAGTAAGCCCGGGACAGGGGCCAATCAGCCCCAGCATTTT. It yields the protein CASSKPGTGANQPQHF.

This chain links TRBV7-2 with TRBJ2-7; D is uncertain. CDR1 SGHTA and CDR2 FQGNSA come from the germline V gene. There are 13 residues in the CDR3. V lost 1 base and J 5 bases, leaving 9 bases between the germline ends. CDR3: CASSLVGGNEQYV. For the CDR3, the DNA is TGTGCCAGCAGCTTAGTTGGTGGGAACGAGCAGTACGTC.

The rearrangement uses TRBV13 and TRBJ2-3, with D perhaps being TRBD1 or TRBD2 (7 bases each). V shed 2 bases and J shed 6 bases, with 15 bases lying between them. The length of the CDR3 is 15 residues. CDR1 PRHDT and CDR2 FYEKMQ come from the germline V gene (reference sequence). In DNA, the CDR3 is TGTGCCAGCAGCTTAAGCCCAGGGGGGGCCGATACGCAGTATTTT. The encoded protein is CASSLSPGGADTQYF. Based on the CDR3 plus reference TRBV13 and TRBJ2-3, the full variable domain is AAGVIQSPRHLIKEKRETATLKCYPIPRHDTVYWYQQGPGQDPQFLISFYEKMQSDKGSIPDRFSAQQFSDYHSELNMSSLELGDSALYFCASSLSPGGADTQYFGPGTRLTVL.

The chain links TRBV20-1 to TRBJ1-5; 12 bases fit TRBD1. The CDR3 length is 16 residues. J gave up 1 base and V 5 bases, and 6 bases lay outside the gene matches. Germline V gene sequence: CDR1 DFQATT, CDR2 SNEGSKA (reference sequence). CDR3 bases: TGCAGTGCTTCCGGGACAGGGGGCTGGAGCAATCAGCCCCAGCATTTT. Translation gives CSASGTGGWSNQPQHF.

Written as DNA, the CDR3 is TGTGCCAGCAGCTTAGCGATTCTAGCGCGCTACAATGAGCAGTTCTTC. Translation: CASSLAILARYNEQFF. V gene TRBV7-2 combines with J gene TRBJ2-1; D possibly corresponds to TRBD2 (6 bases). The CDR3 contains 16 residues. Germline CDR1 is SGHTA and CDR2 is FQGNSA. Trimming shortened V by 0 bases and J by 3 bases, and 12 bases separated the two germline ends.

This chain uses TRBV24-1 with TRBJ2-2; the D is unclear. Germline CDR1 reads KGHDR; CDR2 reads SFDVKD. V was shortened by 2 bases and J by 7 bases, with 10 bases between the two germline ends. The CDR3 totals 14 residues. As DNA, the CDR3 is TGTGCCACCAGTGATTCCTCAGGTAGCGGGGAGCTGTTTTTT. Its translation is CATSDSSGSGELFF.

DNA of the CDR3: TGTGCCAGCAGCCACCGCTCTGATAGTGGTTTTGAGCAGTTCTTC. This sequence encodes CASSHRSDSGFEQFF. The chain employs TRBV7-2 and TRBJ2-1; no clear D. Germline lookup yields CDR1 SGHTA and CDR2 FQGNSA. Trimming took off 5 bases at V and 9 bases at J, with 20 bases between the two ends. CDR3 length equals 15 residues.

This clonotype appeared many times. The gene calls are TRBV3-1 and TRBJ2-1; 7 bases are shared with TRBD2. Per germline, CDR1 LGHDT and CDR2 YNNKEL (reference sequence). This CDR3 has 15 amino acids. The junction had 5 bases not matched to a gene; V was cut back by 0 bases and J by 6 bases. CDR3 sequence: CASSQDRLAGNEQFF. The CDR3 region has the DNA TGTGCCAGCAGCCAAGATAGACTAGCCGGCAATGAGCAGTTCTTC.

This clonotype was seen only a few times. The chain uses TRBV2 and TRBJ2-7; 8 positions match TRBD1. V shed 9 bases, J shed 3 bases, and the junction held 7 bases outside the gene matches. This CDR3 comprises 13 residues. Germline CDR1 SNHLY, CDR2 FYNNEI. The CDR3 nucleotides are TGTGCCAGTACGGGAACAGGGGGCTACGAGCAGTACTTC. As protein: CASTGTGGYEQYF.

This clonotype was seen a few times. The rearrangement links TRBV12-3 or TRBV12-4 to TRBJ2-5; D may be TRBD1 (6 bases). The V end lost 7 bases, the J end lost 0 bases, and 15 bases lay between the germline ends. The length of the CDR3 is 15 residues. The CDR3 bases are TGTGCCAGCAACTGGGGGCAGGGGTACCAAGAGACCCAGTACTTC. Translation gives CASNWGQGYQETQYF.

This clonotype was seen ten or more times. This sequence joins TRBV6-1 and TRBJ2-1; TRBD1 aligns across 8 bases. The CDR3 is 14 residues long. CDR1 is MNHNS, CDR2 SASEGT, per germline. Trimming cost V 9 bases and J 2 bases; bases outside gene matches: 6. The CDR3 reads CASDAGQAYNEQFF. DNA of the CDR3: TGTGCCAGTGACGCGGGACAGGCCTACAATGAGCAGTTCTTC.

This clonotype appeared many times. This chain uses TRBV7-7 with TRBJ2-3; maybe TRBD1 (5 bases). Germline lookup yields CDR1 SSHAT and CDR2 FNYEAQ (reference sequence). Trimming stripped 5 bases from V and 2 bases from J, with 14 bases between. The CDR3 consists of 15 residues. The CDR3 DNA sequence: TGTGCCAGCAGCCCACTAAGTGGGGCCACAGATACGCAGTATTTT. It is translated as CASSPLSGATDTQYF.